This T cell receptor (beta chain) came from a study of vaccination effects on CD4 cells after COVID-19. As regards this clone: Antigen specificity is unknown.

Trimming removed 6 bases at V and 9 bases at J, with 14 bases between. The CDR3 covers 13 residues. In germline, CDR1 is LNHDA, CDR2 SQIVND (reference sequence). Between days 9 and 11 of culture, CD4+ T cells were separated out. Two doses of BNT162b2 or mRNA-1273 vaccine were administered to participants. Sequenced by immunoSEQ multiplex PCR; TCRdb stores in-frame clones only, minus some. This repertoire shows tens of thousands of clones, approximately 80% found once; its top ten account for 2% to 3%. The receptor was derived from a human donor who received a COVID-19 vaccine. This sample comprised CD4+ T cells from PBMCs cultured without peptide, obtained after COVID-19 vaccination. The chain couples TRBV19 to TRBJ2-2, with D possibly TRBD2 on 5 matching bases. For the CDR3, the DNA is TGTGCCAGTAGGCCCCCCGGAGGCCGGGAGCTGTTTTTT. Protein sequence: CASRPPGGRELFF. The whole variable domain, filled in from reference TRBV19 and TRBJ2-2, reads DGGITQSPKYLFRKEGQNVTLSCEQNLNHDAMYWYRQDPGQGLRLIYYSQIVNDFQKGDIAEGYSVSREKKESFPLTVTSAQKNPTAFYLCASRPPGGRELFFGEGSRLTVL.